This TCR beta chain was sequenced for a study of T cell changes during pregnancy in multiple sclerosis. Here immunoSEQ multiplex PCR was the method, and the copy in TCRdb shows in-frame clones only, minus some. The sample has under 55,000 clones, around 90% seen once. Sequenced here: CD4+ T cells from peripheral blood mononuclear cells, sampled after pregnancy. This TCR was sampled from a female donor in good health, enrolled as a control in a pregnancy study.

For the CDR3, the DNA is TGTGCCAGCAGCTATTACCAACTAGCGGGCGCCGGGGAGCTGTTTTTT. This sequence encodes CASSYYQLAGAGELFF. The chain has TRBV7-8 and TRBJ2-2, with TRBD2 matching 9 bases. CDR1 and CDR2 from the germline V gene are SGHVS and FQNEAQ. CDR3 length equals 16 residues. With 4 bases clipped from V and 6 bases from J, the junction kept 9 bases outside the gene matches.